This T cell receptor (beta chain) came from a study of blood T cell repertoires in COVID-19. Study-wide background: Sample material is recorded as cDNA or gDNA derived from T cells, B-cell-depleted T cells, or PBMCs.

The CDR3 runs 14 residues. The germline V and J ends were trimmed by 1 base and 7 bases, with 14 bases remaining between them. Germline CDR1 reads GTSNPN; CDR2 reads SVGIG (reference sequence). The authors' processing: The authors estimated nucleated cell counts from reference gene primer amplification. Using immunoSEQ multiplex PCR, the repertoire was profiled, and TCRdb retains in-frame clones only, with some absent. V, J and clone size were drawn from that table, and D and trimming were deduced from the DNA. The data contain approximately 280,000 clones, approximately 85% of them singletons. V and J are TRBV30 and TRBJ2-1; D perhaps matches TRBD1 (5 bases). The source material was peripheral blood. This clonotype originated in a man aged 50-60 years with active or convalescent COVID-19. CDR3 in DNA: TGTGCCTGGAGTGGGACATTTGTTGAAAATGAGCAGTTCTTC. Translating it yields CAWSGTFVENEQFF.